The sequence of this T cell receptor beta chain was determined in a study of blood T cell repertoires in COVID-19. Study overall: T cells, B-cell-depleted T cells, or PBMCs provided the cDNA or gDNA that served as material.

Per the study methods: Estimates of nucleated cell counts were drawn from the amplification of reference gene primers. The method was immunoSEQ multiplex PCR; TCRdb's version includes in-frame clones alone and lacks a portion of them. That table is the source of V, J and clone size, and D and trimming were worked out from the DNA. The profile shows some 250,000 clones, 82% of them singletons. CDR3 length: 15 amino acids. Per germline, CDR1 SGHNT and CDR2 YYREEE (reference sequence). V lost 3 bases to trimming and J lost 0 bases, with 10 bases between them. The source of this sequence is a woman aged 60-75 years with active or convalescent COVID-19. J is TRBJ1-3 and V is TRBV5-4; D not resolved. The material sequenced was peripheral blood. The chain's CDR3 is CASSSGDLSGNTIYF. In DNA, the CDR3 is TGTGCCAGCAGCTCGGGAGATCTCTCTGGAAACACCATATATTTT.